Listed below are T cell receptor beta chains from one sample, sequenced in a study of blood T cell repertoires in COVID-19. Using immunoSEQ multiplex PCR, the repertoire was profiled, and TCRdb retains in-frame clones only, with some absent. The sample holds 350,000 to 450,000 clones, roughly 85% seen once. Sequencing used peripheral blood. The receptors originated from a woman aged 18-29 years with acute or convalescent COVID-19. CDR3s include the opening cysteine and the closing phenylalanine or tryptophan. D genes are given only for firm matches. The size field is filled for only some rows; it gives once, few, many or a size class.

J: TRBJ2-1; size: NA; D: TRBD2; V: TRBV19; CDR3: CASSNIPQAGGSYNEQFF; DNA: TGTGCCAGTAGTAACATACCTCAAGCGGGGGGCTCCTACAATGAGCAGTTCTTC
J: TRBJ2-4; size: NA; D: TRBD1; V: TRBV7-9; CDR3: CASSPGQGNIQYF; DNA: TGTGCCAGCAGCCCGGGACAGGGAAACATTCAGTACTTC
J: TRBJ2-7; size: once; D: TRBD2; V: TRBV2; CDR3: CASESGSSYEQYF; DNA: TGTGCCAGCGAAAGCGGGAGCTCCTACGAGCAGTACTTC
J: TRBJ1-4; size: NA; D: TRBD1; V: TRBV7-9; CDR3: CASNIQGEREKLFF; DNA: TGTGCCAGCAACATACAGGGGGAGCGAGAAAAACTGTTTTTT
J: TRBJ1-1; size: NA; D: TRBD1; V: TRBV19; CDR3: CASSQTGQYMNTEAFF; DNA: TGTGCCAGTAGCCAAACGGGACAGTACATGAACACTGAAGCTTTCTTT
J: TRBJ1-2; size: NA; D: TRBD1; V: TRBV19; CDR3: CASTTGQDYGYTF; DNA: TGTGCCAGTACCACCGGACAGGACTATGGCTACACCTTC
J: TRBJ1-1; size: NA; D: NA; V: TRBV2; CDR3: CASSEGVATEAFF; DNA: TGTGCCAGCAGTGAGGGCGTCGCCACTGAAGCTTTCTTT
J: TRBJ2-2; size: NA; D: NA; V: TRBV2; CDR3: CASSSNSGELFF; DNA: TGTGCCAGCAGTTCTAATTCCGGGGAGCTGTTTTTT
J: TRBJ1-1; size: once; D: NA; V: TRBV30; CDR3: CAWSVRSGVGTEAFF; DNA: TGTGCCTGGAGTGTACGTTCCGGGGTAGGCACTGAAGCTTTCTTT
J: TRBJ2-2; size: once; D: NA; V: TRBV4-1; CDR3: CASSQNSYTGELFF; DNA: TGCGCCAGCAGCCAAAATAGCTACACCGGGGAGCTGTTTTTT
J: TRBJ1-2; size: NA; D: TRBD1; V: TRBV28; CDR3: CASRTQGALGYTF; DNA: TGTGCCAGCAGAACACAGGGGGCCTTAGGCTACACCTTC
J: TRBJ2-5; size: NA; D: NA; V: TRBV5-5; CDR3: CASSLTGGRQETQYF; DNA: TGTGCCAGCAGCCTCACGGGGGGCCGACAAGAGACCCAGTACTTC